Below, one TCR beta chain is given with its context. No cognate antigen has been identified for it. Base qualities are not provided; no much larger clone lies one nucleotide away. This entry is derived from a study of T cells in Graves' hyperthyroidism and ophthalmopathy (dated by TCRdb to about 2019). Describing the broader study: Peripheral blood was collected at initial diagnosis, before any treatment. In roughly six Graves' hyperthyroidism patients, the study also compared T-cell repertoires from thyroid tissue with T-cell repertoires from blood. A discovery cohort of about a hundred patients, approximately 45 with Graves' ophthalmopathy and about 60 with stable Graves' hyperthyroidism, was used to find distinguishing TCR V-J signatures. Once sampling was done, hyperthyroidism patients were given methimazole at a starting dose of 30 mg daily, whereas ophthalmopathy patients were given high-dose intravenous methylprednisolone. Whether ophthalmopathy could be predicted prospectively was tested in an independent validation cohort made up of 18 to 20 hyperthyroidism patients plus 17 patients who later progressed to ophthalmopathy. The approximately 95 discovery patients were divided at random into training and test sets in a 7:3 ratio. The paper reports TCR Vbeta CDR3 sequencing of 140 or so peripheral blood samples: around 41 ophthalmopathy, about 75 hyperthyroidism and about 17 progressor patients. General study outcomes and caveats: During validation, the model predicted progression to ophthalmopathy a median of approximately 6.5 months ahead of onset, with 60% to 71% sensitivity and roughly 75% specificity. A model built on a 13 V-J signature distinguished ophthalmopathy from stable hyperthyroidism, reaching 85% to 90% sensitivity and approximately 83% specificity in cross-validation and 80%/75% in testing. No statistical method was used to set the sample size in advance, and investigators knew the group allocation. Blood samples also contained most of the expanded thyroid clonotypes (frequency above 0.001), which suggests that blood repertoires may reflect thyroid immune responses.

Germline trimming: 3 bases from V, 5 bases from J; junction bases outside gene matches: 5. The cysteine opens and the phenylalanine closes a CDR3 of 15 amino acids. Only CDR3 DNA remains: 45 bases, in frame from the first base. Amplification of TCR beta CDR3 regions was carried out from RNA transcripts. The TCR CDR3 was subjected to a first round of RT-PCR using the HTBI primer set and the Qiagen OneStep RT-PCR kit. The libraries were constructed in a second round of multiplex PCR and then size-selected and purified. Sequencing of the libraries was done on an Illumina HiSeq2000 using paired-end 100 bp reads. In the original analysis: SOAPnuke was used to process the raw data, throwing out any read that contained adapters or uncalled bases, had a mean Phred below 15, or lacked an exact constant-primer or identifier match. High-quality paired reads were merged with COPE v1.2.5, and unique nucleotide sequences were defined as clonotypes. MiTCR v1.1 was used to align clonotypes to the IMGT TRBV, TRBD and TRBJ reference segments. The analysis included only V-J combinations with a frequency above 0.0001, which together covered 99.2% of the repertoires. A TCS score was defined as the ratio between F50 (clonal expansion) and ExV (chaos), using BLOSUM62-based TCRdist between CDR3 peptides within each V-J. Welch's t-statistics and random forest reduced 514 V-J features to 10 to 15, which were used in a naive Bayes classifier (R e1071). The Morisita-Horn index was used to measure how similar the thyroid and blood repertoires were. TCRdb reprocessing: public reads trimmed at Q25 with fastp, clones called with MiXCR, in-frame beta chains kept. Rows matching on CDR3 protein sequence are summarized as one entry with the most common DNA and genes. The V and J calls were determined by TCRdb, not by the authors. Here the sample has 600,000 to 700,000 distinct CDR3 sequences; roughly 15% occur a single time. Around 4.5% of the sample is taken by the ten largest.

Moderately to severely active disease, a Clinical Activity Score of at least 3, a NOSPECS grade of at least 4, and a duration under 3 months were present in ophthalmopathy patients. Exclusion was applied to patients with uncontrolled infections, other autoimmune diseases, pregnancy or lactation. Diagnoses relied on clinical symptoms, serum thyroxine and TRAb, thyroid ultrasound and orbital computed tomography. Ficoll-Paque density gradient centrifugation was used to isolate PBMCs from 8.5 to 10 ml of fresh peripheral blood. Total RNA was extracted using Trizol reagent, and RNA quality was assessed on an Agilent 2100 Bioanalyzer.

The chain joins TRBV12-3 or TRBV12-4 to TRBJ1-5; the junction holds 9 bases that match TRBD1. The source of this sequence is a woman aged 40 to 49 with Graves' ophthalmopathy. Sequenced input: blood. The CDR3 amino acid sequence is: CASSLKTGGYQPQHF. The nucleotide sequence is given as TGTGCCAGCAGTTTGAAAACAGGGGGCTATCAGCCCCAGCATTTT.